This is a list of T cell receptor beta chains from one sample in a study of T cells in Graves' hyperthyroidism and ophthalmopathy. TCRdb passed the multiplex PCR reads through MiXCR, listing each CDR3 protein once. The table has roughly 420,000 distinct CDR3 sequences, roughly an eighth seen once; the top ten hold 5% to 6.5%. Source material: blood. Receptors originate from a woman younger than 30 with Graves' hyperthyroidism. Both conserved end residues are part of each CDR3. A D gene is named only where the DNA matches it firmly. Expanded clones get a size class; other rows say once, few or many, or leave the size out.

cdr3_aa	cdr3_nt	clone_size	j_call	v_call	cdr3_length	d_call
CASSFQKREVGGELFF	TGTGCCAGCAGTTTCCAGAAGCGGGAGGTTGGCGGGGAGCTGTTTTTT	few	TRBJ2-2	TRBV27	16	TRBD2
CASSDGTWNTEAFF	TGTGCCAGCAGTGATGGGACTTGGAACACTGAAGCTTTCTTT	many	TRBJ1-1	TRBV2	14	NA
CASSYSRGGTYGYTF	TGTGCCAGCAGTTACTCGCGAGGGGGAACCTATGGCTACACCTTC	many	TRBJ1-2	TRBV6-6	15	NA
CSVEDRNTEASF	TGCAGCGTTGAGGACAGGAACACTGAAGCTTCCTTT	NA	TRBJ1-1	TRBV29-1	12	TRBD1
CSASNREDAEAFF	TGCAGTGCTAGTAATCGGGAAGACGCTGAAGCTTTCTTT	many	TRBJ1-1	TRBV20-1	13	NA
CATSRSVGIGQFSGNTIYF	TGTGCCACCAGCAGATCAGTTGGGATTGGGCAATTCTCTGGAAACACCATATATTTT	NA	TRBJ1-3	TRBV15	19	NA
CASSRRDSEAFF	TGTGCCAGCAGTCGCCGGGACAGTGAAGCTTTCTTT	many	TRBJ1-1	TRBV12-3/TRBV12-4	12	TRBD1
CASSPPTAYNEQFF	TGTGCCAGCAGTCCTCCGACAGCTTACAATGAGCAGTTCTTC	many	TRBJ2-1	TRBV28	14	NA
CASSQGLAGYYEQYF	TGTGCCAGCAGCCAGGGACTAGCGGGATACTACGAGCAGTACTTC	many	TRBJ2-7	TRBV6-2/TRBV6-3	15	TRBD2
CSARKGVGSYNSPLHF	TGCAGTGCTAGAAAGGGGGTGGGCTCCTATAATTCACCCCTCCACTTT	NA	TRBJ1-6	TRBV20-1	16	NA
CAWSQGIHQPQHF	TGTGCCTGGTCACAGGGAATCCATCAGCCCCAGCATTTT	many	TRBJ1-5	TRBV30	13	NA
CAWSNGPGTEAFF	TGTGCCTGGAGTAACGGGCCGGGCACTGAAGCTTTCTTT	NA	TRBJ1-1	TRBV30	13	NA
CASRSPWGPATNEKLFF	TGTGCCAGCAGGTCCCCTTGGGGACCGGCAACTAATGAAAAACTGTTTTTT	few	TRBJ1-4	TRBV6-1	17	NA
CASSPIRGAGVVGELFF	TGTGCCAGCAGCCCTATCCGAGGAGCGGGAGTCGTCGGGGAGCTGTTTTTT	NA	TRBJ2-2	TRBV14	17	TRBD2
CASSQSSYYGYTF	TGTGCCAGCAGCCAATCTAGCTACTATGGCTACACCTTC	many	TRBJ1-2	TRBV16	13	NA
CASSLVPDQETQYF	TGTGCCAGCAGCTTAGTGCCCGACCAAGAGACCCAGTACTTC	many	TRBJ2-5	TRBV7-9	14	NA
CASSLRKTGSYEQYF	TGTGCCAGCAGTTTGAGGAAGACAGGCAGCTACGAGCAGTACTTC	NA	TRBJ2-7	TRBV6-1	15	NA
CSVALGGGSDQPQHF	TGCAGCGTTGCCCTGGGAGGGGGTAGCGATCAGCCCCAGCATTTT	few	TRBJ1-5	TRBV29-1	15	NA
CASRGQPNSPLHF	TGTGCCAGCAGGGGACAGCCTAATTCACCCCTCCACTTT	once	TRBJ1-6	TRBV28	13	TRBD1
CSAGSGFDGETQYF	TGCAGTGCCGGCTCGGGGTTCGATGGAGAGACCCAGTACTTC	many	TRBJ2-5	TRBV20-1	14	NA
CASSLSQAQETQYF	TGTGCCAGCAGCTTATCCCAGGCCCAAGAGACCCAGTACTTC	NA	TRBJ2-5	TRBV7-3	14	NA
CASSLGFRTEAFF	TGCGCCAGCAGCTTGGGGTTTCGGACTGAAGCTTTCTTT	many	TRBJ1-1	TRBV5-1	13	NA
CASSRTSAFNSGANVLTF	TGTGCCAGCAGTCGGACTAGCGCATTTAACTCTGGGGCCAACGTCCTGACTTTC	many	TRBJ2-6	TRBV6-1	18	TRBD2
CASSPISEVNTEAFF	TGTGCCAGCTCACCTATCTCCGAAGTGAACACTGAAGCTTTCTTT	many	TRBJ1-1	TRBV18	15	NA
CASSHLSEQYF	TGTGCCAGCAGCCACTTATCCGAGCAGTACTTC	NA	TRBJ2-7	TRBV3-1	11	NA
CASSFRRDSYEQYF	TGTGCCAGCAGTTTCAGGCGGGACTCCTACGAGCAGTACTTC	many	TRBJ2-7	TRBV28	14	NA
CASSGDRVSPLHF	TGTGCCAGCAGTGGGGACAGGGTTTCACCCCTCCACTTT	few	TRBJ1-6	TRBV6-4	13	TRBD1
CASSLGPANTEAFF	TGTGCCAGCAGCCTGGGACCGGCAAACACTGAAGCTTTCTTT	many	TRBJ1-1	TRBV13	14	NA
CASSETGFYQPQHF	TGTGCCAGCAGTGAGACAGGGTTTTATCAGCCCCAGCATTTT	few	TRBJ1-5	TRBV25-1	14	TRBD1
CASSVTSGRIYEQYF	TGTGCCAGCAGTGTAACTAGCGGGAGAATCTACGAGCAGTACTTC	few	TRBJ2-7	TRBV12-3/TRBV12-4	15	TRBD2
CASSLLAVAFTDTQYF	TGTGCCAGCAGCCTACTAGCGGTCGCGTTCACAGATACGCAGTATTTT	many	TRBJ2-3	TRBV7-2	16	TRBD2
CAWKSGTREAFF	TGTGCCTGGAAATCCGGGACACGTGAAGCTTTCTTT	NA	TRBJ1-1	TRBV30	12	NA
CASSTRARLAGGADTQYF	TGTGCCAGTAGTACGCGCGCCCGCCTAGCGGGAGGCGCAGATACGCAGTATTTT	few	TRBJ2-3	TRBV19	18	TRBD2
CASSPPGGQGGFAGELFF	TGTGCCAGCAGTCCCCCGGGCGGACAGGGTGGTTTTGCCGGGGAGCTGTTTTTT	many	TRBJ2-2	TRBV28	18	TRBD1
CASSQGQGAGGNTIYF	TGTGCCAGCAGCCAGGGACAGGGGGCAGGTGGAAACACCATATATTTT	NA	TRBJ1-3	TRBV4-2	16	TRBD1
CASSQEVAGGRNEQFF	TGCGCCAGCAGCCAAGAAGTAGCGGGAGGGAGAAATGAGCAGTTCTTC	NA	TRBJ2-1	TRBV4-3	16	TRBD2
CTSSQGARASSYEQYF	TGCACCAGCAGCCAAGGAGCCAGGGCGAGCTCCTACGAGCAGTACTTC	NA	TRBJ2-7	TRBV5-1	16	NA
CASSNIGQFGGYTF	TGTGCCAGCAGCAACATCGGCCAGTTCGGTGGCTACACCTTC	many	TRBJ1-2	TRBV5-6	14	NA
CASSLALGDEQYF	TGTGCCAGCAGCTTAGCTCTGGGAGACGAGCAGTACTTC	few	TRBJ2-7	TRBV7-9	13	NA
CASSLLGRVNTEAFF	TGTGCCAGCAGTTTATTAGGCAGGGTGAACACTGAAGCTTTCTTT	many	TRBJ1-1	TRBV12-3/TRBV12-4	15	NA
CASSESRARNTGELFF	TGTGCCAGCAGTGAAAGTAGGGCACGGAACACCGGGGAGCTGTTTTTT	many	TRBJ2-2	TRBV6-1	16	NA
CAWSRGASYEQYF	TGTGCCTGGAGTCGCGGGGCCTCCTACGAGCAGTACTTC	many	TRBJ2-7	TRBV30	13	NA
CASSQTSGRATDTQYF	TGTGCCAGCAGTCAAACTAGCGGGAGGGCCACAGATACGCAGTATTTT	NA	TRBJ2-3	TRBV6-2/TRBV6-3	16	TRBD2
CASSVPGGSTQYF	TGTGCCAGCAGTGTCCCGGGTGGGAGTACGCAGTATTTT	NA	TRBJ2-3	TRBV25-1	13	NA
CASSTGPMNTEAFF	TGCGCCAGCAGTACAGGGCCTATGAACACTGAAGCTTTCTTT	few	TRBJ1-1	TRBV10-2	14	NA
CASSLNSIGLDWRYEQSF	TGTGCCAGCAGCCTGAATTCTATTGGCCTCGACTGGAGGTATGAGCAGTCCTTC	NA	TRBJ2-1	TRBV14	18	NA
CASSLGQAPNYGYTF	TGTGCCAGCAGCTTGGGACAGGCCCCTAACTATGGCTACACCTTC	NA	TRBJ1-2	TRBV5-5	15	NA
CATSPGTNSYEQYF	TGCGCCACTTCGCCCGGGACTAATTCCTACGAGCAGTACTTC	few	TRBJ2-7	TRBV5-1	14	TRBD2
CASSRLAGAGNEQFF	TGTGCCAGCAGCCGGCTAGCGGGAGCTGGCAATGAGCAGTTCTTC	many	TRBJ2-1	TRBV25-1	15	TRBD2
CSASGGEETQYF	TGCAGTGCTAGTGGAGGAGAAGAGACCCAGTACTTC	many	TRBJ2-5	TRBV20-1	12	NA
CASSQDYNQPQHF	TGTGCCAGCAGCCAAGACTACAATCAGCCCCAGCATTTT	many	TRBJ1-5	TRBV3-1	13	NA
CASSQADSSYEQYF	TGTGCCAGCAGTCAAGCGGATAGCTCCTACGAGCAGTACTTC	many	TRBJ2-7	TRBV12-3/TRBV12-4	14	NA
CASSIDRGTDEQFF	TGTGCCAGTAGTATTGACAGGGGGACGGATGAGCAGTTCTTC	NA	TRBJ2-1	TRBV19	14	TRBD1
CASSLEKGAYYGYTF	TGCGCCAGCAGCTTGGAAAAGGGGGCCTATTATGGCTACACCTTC	few	TRBJ1-2	TRBV5-1	15	TRBD1
CASSQDRDQPRHF	TGTGCCAGCAGCCAAGACAGGGATCAGCCCCGGCATTTT	few	TRBJ1-5	TRBV3-1	13	NA
CASSPLTSGRTYEQYF	TGTGCCAGCAGTCCCCTGACTAGCGGGCGAACCTACGAGCAGTACTTC	NA	TRBJ2-7	TRBV28	16	TRBD2
CASSILAGDSYEQYF	TGTGCCAGCAGCATACTAGCGGGAGACTCCTACGAGCAGTACTTC	many	TRBJ2-7	TRBV7-3	15	TRBD2
CASSKTGLAGDPHNEQFF	TGTGCCAGCAGTAAAACCGGACTAGCGGGAGACCCTCACAATGAGCAGTTCTTC	many	TRBJ2-1	TRBV6-1	18	TRBD2
CASSETGGRQPQHF	TGTGCCAGCAGTGAGACAGGGGGTCGGCAGCCCCAGCATTTT	many	TRBJ1-5	TRBV6-1	14	TRBD1
CASSPGMGSPLHF	TGTGCCAGCAGCCCCGGGATGGGTTCACCCCTCCACTTT	NA	TRBJ1-6	TRBV27	13	NA